This paragraph covers one T cell receptor beta chain sequence. This sample stems from a study of OX40 agonist ivuxolimab in advanced cancers. Study background: A mean age of around 66 years, range 23 to 79, was recorded, and around 85% were male.

Sequencing used immunoSEQ multiplex PCR; TCRdb keeps in-frame clones, though not all of them. There are around 62,000 clones in the sample; roughly 84% occur only once, and about 0.25% lies in the top ten. V was cut by 4 bases and J by 2 bases, with 2 bases left in between. Per germline, CDR1 MNHEY and CDR2 SVGAGI. The CDR3 consists of 12 residues. The sample was CD4+ or CD8+ T cells sorted from blood, taken in a trial of the OX40 agonist ivuxolimab. The chain combines TRBV6-5 with TRBJ2-2, with D uncertain. The sequence came from an adult with an advanced solid tumor such as melanoma, head and neck, liver or kidney cancer. The CDR3, as DNA: TGTGCCAGCAGTTTTAACACCGGGGAGCTGTTTTTT. Encoded protein: CASSFNTGELFF.